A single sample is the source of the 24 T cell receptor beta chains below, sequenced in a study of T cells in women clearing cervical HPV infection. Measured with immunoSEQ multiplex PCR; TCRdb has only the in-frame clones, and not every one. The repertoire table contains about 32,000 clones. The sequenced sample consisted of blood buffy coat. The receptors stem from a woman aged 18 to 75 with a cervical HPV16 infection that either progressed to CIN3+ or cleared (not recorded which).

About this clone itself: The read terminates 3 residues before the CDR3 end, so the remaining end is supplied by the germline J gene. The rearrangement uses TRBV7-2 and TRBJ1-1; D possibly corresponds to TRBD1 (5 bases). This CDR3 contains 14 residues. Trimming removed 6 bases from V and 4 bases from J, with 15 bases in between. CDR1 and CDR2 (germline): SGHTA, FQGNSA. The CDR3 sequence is CASRPTRGSTEAFF. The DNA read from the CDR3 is TGTGCCAGCAGGCCTACGAGGGGCAGCACTGAA.

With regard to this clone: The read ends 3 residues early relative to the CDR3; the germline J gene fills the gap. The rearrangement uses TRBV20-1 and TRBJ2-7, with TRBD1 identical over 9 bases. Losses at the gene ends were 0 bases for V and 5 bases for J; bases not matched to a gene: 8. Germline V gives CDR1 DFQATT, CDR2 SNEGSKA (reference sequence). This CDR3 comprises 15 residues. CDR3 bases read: TGCAGTGCTAGAGATCTTACAGGGGGCATCAACGAG. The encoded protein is CSARDLTGGINE. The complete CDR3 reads CSARDLTGGINEQYF.

Incomplete CDR3 DNA: TGTGCCAGCAGCTTAATGGGGCAGGCTCTATCGCCC. Its protein product is CASSLMGQALSP. The full CDR3 is CASSLMGQALSPQHF. The chain uses TRBV7-2 and TRBJ1-5; the D gene is possibly TRBD1 (5 bases). Read coverage stops 3 residues before the CDR3 terminus; the germline J gene supplies the remainder. The CDR3 extends over 15 amino acids. V was trimmed by 2 bases and J by 9 bases, leaving 17 bases between them. Germline V gene data show CDR1 as SGHTA and CDR2 as FQGNSA.

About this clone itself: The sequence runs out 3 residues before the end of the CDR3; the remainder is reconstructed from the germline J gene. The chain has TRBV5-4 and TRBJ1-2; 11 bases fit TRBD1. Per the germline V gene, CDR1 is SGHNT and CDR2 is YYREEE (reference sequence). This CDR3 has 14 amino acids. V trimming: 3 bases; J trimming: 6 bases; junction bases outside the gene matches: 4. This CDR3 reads CASSWTGGADGYTF. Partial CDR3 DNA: TGTGCCAGCAGCTGGACAGGGGGCGCGGATGGC. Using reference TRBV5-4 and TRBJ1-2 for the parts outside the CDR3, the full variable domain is ETGVTQSPTHLIKTRGQQVTLRCSSQSGHNTVSWYQQALGQGPQFIFQYYREEENGRGNFPPRFSGLQFPNYSSELNVNALELDDSALYLCASSWTGGADGYTFGSGTRLTVV.

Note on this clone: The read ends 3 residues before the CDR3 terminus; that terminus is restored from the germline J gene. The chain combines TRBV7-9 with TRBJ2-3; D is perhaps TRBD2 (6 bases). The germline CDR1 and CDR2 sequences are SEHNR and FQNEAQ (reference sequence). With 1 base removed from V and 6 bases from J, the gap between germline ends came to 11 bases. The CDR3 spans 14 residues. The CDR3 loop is CASSLVGGADTQYF. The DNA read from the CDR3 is TGTGCCAGCAGCTTAGTGGGGGGTGCGGATACG.

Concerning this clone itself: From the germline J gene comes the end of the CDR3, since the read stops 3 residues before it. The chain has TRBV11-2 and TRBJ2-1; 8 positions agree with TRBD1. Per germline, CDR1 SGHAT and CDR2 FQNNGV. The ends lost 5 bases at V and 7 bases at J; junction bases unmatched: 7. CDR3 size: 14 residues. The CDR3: CASSIRTGWNEQFF. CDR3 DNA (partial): TGTGCCAGCAGCATACGGACAGGGTGGAATGAG.

The CDR3: CASSHRTGAMNTEAFF. The CDR3 bases that were read are TGTGCCAGTAGTCACAGGACAGGGGCAATGAACACTGAA. The V gene is TRBV19, the J gene TRBJ1-1; 9 positions match TRBD1. With the read ending 3 residues before the CDR3 end, the germline J gene is used to fill in that end. Germline V gene lookup returns CDR1 LNHDA and CDR2 SQIVND (reference sequence). The junction had 7 bases not matched to a gene; V was cut back by 5 bases and J by 0 bases. The CDR3 is 16 residues long.

CDR3 DNA (partial): TGCGCCAGCAGCTTCACCCTGAACCTCGGCGGGAACACTGAA. Protein product: CASSFTLNLGGNTE. The complete CDR3 protein is CASSFTLNLGGNTEAFF. This chain links TRBV5-1 with TRBJ1-1; D remains unclear. The sequenced fragment ends 3 residues before the CDR3 boundary, so the rest is inferred from the germline J gene. V lost 2 bases and J 1 base, leaving 18 bases between the germline ends. This CDR3 spans 17 amino acids. From germline, CDR1 is SGHRS and CDR2 YFSETQ. Filled out from reference TRBV5-1 and TRBJ1-1, the complete variable domain reads KAGVTQTPRYLIKTRGQQVTLSCSPISGHRSVSWYQQTPGQGLQFLFEYFSETQRNKGNFPGRFSGRQFSNSRSEMNVSTLELGDSALYLCASSFTLNLGGNTEAFFGQGTRLTVV.

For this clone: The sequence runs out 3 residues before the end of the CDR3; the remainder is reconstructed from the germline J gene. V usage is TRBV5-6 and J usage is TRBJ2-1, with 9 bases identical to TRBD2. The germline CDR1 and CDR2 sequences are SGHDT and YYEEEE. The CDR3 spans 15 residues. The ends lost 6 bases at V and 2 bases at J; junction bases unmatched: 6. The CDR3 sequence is CASNRAGGTYNEQFF. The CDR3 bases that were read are TGTGCCAGCAACAGAGCGGGGGGCACCTACAATGAG.

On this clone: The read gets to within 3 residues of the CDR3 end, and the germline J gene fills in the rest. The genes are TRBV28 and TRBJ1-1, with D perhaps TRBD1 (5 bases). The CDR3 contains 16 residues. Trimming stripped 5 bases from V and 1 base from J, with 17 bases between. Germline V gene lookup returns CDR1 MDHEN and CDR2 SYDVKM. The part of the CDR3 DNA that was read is TGTGCCAGCAGTCCACAGGCGGGGTCCCCGAACACTGAA. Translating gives CASSPQAGSPNTE. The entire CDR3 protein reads CASSPQAGSPNTEAFF.

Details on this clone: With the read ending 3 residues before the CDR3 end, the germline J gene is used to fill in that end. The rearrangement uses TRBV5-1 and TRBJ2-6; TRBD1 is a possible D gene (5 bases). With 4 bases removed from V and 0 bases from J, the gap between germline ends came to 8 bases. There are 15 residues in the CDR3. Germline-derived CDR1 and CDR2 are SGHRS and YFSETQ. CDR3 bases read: TGCGCCAGCAGCCCGGACACCTCTGGGGCCAACGTC. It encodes CASSPDTSGANV. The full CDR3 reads CASSPDTSGANVLTF.

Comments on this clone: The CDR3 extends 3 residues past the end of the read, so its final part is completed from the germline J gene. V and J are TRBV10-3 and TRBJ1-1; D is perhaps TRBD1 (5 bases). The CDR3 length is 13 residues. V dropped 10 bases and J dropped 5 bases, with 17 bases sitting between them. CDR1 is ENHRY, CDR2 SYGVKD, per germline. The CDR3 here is CASGGRGATEAFF. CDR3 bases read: TGTGCCAGTGGGGGGAGGGGCGCAACTGAA.

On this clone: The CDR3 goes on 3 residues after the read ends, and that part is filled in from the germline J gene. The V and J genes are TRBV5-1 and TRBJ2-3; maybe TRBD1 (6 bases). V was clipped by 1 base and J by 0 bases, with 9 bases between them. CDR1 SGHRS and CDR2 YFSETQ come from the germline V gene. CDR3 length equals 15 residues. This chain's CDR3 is CASSLKGVSTDTQYF. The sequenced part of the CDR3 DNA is TGCGCCAGCAGCTTGAAGGGGGTTAGCACAGATACG.

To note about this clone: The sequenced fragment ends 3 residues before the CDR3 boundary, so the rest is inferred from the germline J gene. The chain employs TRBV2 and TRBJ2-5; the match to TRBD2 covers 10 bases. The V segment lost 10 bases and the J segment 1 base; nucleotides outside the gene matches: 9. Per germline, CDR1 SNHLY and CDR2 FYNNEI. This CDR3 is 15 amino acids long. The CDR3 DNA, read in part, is TGTGCCACCCAGGGGACTAGCGTTGCCCAAGAGACC. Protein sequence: CATQGTSVAQET. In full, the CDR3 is CATQGTSVAQETQYF. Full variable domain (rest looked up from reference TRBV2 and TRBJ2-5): EPEVTQTPSHQVTQMGQEVILRCVPISNHLYFYWYRQILGQKVEFLVSFYNNEISEKSEIFDDQFSVERPDGSNFTLKIRSTKLEDSAMYFCATQGTSVAQETQYFGPGTRLLVL.

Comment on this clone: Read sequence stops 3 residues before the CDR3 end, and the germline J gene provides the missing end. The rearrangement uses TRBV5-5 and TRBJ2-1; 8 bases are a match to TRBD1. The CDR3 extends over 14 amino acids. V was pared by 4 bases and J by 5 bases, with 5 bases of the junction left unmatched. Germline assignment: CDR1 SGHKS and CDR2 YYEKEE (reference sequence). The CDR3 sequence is CASSTGQANNEQFF. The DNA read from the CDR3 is TGTGCCAGCAGCACGGGACAGGCCAACAATGAG.

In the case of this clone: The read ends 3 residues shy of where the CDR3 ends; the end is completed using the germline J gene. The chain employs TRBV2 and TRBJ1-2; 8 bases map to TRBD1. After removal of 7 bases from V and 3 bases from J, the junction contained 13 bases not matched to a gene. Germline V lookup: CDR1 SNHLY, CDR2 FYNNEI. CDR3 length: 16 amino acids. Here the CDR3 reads CASKWDRSRRHYGYTF. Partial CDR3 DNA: TGTGCCAGCAAGTGGGACAGGAGTCGACGCCACTATGGC.

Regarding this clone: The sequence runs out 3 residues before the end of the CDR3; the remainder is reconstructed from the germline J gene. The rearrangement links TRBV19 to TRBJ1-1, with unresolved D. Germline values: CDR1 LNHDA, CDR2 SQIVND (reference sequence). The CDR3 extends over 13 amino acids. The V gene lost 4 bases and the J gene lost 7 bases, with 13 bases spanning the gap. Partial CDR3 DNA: TGTGCCAGTAGTACCCACCAGGATTTTGAA. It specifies CASSTHQDFE. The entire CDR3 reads CASSTHQDFEAFF.

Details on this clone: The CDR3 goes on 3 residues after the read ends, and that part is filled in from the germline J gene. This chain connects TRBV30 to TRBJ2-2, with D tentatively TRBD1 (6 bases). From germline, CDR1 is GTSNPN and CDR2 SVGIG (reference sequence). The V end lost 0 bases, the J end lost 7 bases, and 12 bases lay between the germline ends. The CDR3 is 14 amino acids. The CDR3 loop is CAWSVVGADGELFF. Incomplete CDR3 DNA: TGTGCCTGGAGTGTAGTGGGGGCTGACGGGGAG.

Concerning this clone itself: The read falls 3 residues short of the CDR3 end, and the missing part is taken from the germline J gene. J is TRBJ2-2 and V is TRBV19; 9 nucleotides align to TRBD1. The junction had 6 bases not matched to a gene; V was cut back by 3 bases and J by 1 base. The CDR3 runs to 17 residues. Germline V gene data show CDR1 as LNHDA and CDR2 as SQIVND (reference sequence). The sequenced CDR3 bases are TGTGCCAGTAGTATGACAGGGGGGGTAATGAACACCGGGGAG. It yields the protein CASSMTGGVMNTGE. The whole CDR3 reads CASSMTGGVMNTGELFF.

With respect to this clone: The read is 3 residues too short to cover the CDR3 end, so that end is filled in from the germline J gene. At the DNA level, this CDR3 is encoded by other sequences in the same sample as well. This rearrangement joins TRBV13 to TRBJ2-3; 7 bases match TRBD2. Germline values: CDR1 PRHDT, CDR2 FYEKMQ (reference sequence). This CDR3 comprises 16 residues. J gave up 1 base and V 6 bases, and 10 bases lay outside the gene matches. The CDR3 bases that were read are TGTGCCAGCAGTTCACCCCTAACTAGCGGCACAGATACG. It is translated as CASSSPLTSGTDT. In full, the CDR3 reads CASSSPLTSGTDTQYF.

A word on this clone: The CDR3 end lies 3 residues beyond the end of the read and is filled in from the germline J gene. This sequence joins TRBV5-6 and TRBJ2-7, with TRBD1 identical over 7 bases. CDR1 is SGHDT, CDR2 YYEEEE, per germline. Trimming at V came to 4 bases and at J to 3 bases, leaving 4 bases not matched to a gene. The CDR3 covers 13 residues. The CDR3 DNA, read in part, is TGTGCCAGCAGCGCGGACAGGAGCTACGAG. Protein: CASSADRSYE. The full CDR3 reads CASSADRSYEQYF.

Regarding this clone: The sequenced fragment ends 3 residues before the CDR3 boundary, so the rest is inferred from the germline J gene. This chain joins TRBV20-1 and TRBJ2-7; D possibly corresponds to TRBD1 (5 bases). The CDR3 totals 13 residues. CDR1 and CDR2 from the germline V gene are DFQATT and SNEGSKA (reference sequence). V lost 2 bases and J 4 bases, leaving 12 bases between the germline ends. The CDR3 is CSARRGREYEQYF. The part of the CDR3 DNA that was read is TGCAGTGCTAGACGCGGCAGGGAATACGAG.

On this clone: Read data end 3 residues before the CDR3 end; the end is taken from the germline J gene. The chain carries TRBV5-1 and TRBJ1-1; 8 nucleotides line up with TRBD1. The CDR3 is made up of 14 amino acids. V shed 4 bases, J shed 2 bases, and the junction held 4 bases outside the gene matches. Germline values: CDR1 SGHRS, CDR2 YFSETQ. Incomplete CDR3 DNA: TGCGCCAGCAGCGACAGGGGCCTCAACACTGAA. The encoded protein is CASSDRGLNTE. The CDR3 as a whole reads CASSDRGLNTEAFF. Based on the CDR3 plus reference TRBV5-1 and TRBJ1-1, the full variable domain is KAGVTQTPRYLIKTRGQQVTLSCSPISGHRSVSWYQQTPGQGLQFLFEYFSETQRNKGNFPGRFSGRQFSNSRSEMNVSTLELGDSALYLCASSDRGLNTEAFFGQGTRLTVV.

Incomplete CDR3 DNA: TGTGCCTGGAGTGACGGGGGTTTCCAAGAGACC. Translating it yields CAWSDGGFQET. The entire CDR3 protein reads CAWSDGGFQETQYF. The rearrangement links TRBV30 to TRBJ2-5, with TRBD2 as a possible D gene (6 bases). The read ends 3 residues shy of where the CDR3 ends; the end is completed using the germline J gene. Trimming left V 1 base short and J 1 base short, with 10 bases between. CDR3 length: 14 residues. Germline CDR1 and CDR2: GTSNPN and SVGIG (reference sequence).